Below, 31 T cell receptor beta chains from the same sample are listed, as sequenced in a study of identifying expanded T cells in peripheral blood. Generated by immunoSEQ multiplex PCR, the TCRdb table keeps only in-frame clones and is missing some. The sample contains over 90,000 clones, roughly 88% of which appear only once. Sequencing was done on a sample of blood. These receptor sequences come from a person aged 18 to 70 in good health.

This chain connects TRBV4-3 to TRBJ2-3; 8 bases are shared with TRBD1. The CDR3 is made up of 15 amino acids. Germline values: CDR1 LGHNA, CDR2 YSLEER. With 3 bases clipped from V and 5 bases from J, the junction kept 7 bases outside the gene matches. The CDR3 loop is CASSQTGAPGDTQYF. In DNA, the CDR3 is TGCGCCAGCAGCCAGACAGGGGCCCCTGGAGATACGCAGTATTTT.

The gene calls are TRBV7-9 and TRBJ1-1; perhaps TRBD1 as D (6 bases). V shed 5 bases and J shed 0 bases, with 10 bases lying between them. This CDR3 is 14 amino acids long. Germline V lookup: CDR1 SEHNR, CDR2 FQNEAQ (reference sequence). The CDR3 DNA is TGTGCCAGCAGCCCCCAGGGGCTGAACACTGAAGCTTTCTTT. Translating it yields CASSPQGLNTEAFF.

The CDR3 region is CASSLDLENTEAFF. CDR3 in DNA: TGCGCCAGCAGCTTGGATTTAGAGAACACTGAAGCTTTCTTT. The rearrangement uses TRBV5-1 and TRBJ1-1; D ambiguous. V shed 0 bases and J shed 1 base, with 7 bases lying between them. Germline CDR1 is SGHRS and CDR2 is YFSETQ. The CDR3 has 14 amino acids.

The chain employs TRBV6-5 and TRBJ2-3; D could derive from TRBD1 or TRBD2 (5 bases each). The CDR3 sequence is 14 residues long. The germline CDR1 and CDR2 sequences are MNHEY and SVGAGI. V was trimmed by 5 bases and J by 3 bases, leaving 12 bases between them. CDR3 nucleotides: TGTGCCAGCAGTGACTGGGGGAATACAGATACGCAGTATTTT. Encoded protein: CASSDWGNTDTQYF.

This clone was detected once. The chain couples TRBV30 to TRBJ1-2; TRBD1 agrees at 7 bases. The V gene's germline CDR1 is GTSNPN and CDR2 SVGIG (reference sequence). Trimming at V came to 1 base and at J to 8 bases, leaving 4 bases not matched to a gene. This CDR3 has 12 amino acids. CDR3 bases: TGTGCCTGGAGTGGACAGGGATTCGGCTACACCTTC. Translating gives CAWSGQGFGYTF.

The genes are TRBV11-2 and TRBJ2-1; maybe TRBD1 (5 bases). Germline assignment: CDR1 SGHAT and CDR2 FQNNGV. This CDR3 is 15 amino acids long. Between the trimmed V and J ends, which lost 2 bases and 8 bases, there was a span of 16 bases. The CDR3 bases are TGTGCCAGCAGCTTATCTAAGGGGAACGGGCATGAGCAGTTCTTC. Amino acid sequence: CASSLSKGNGHEQFF.

This chain uses TRBV30 with TRBJ1-2; D call uncertain. Germline lookup yields CDR1 GTSNPN and CDR2 SVGIG (reference sequence). The CDR3 runs 12 residues. Trimming pared 0 bases from V and 2 bases from J, leaving 4 bases between. The CDR3 spells CAWSVENYGYTF. The CDR3 DNA reads as TGTGCCTGGAGTGTAGAGAACTATGGCTACACCTTC. Variable domain in full (rest from reference TRBV30 and TRBJ1-2): SQTIHQWPATLVQPVGSPLSLECTVEGTSNPNLYWYRQAAGRGLQLLFYSVGIGQISSEVPQNLSASRPQDRQFILSSKKLLLSDSGFYLCAWSVENYGYTFGSGTRLTVV.

The rearrangement uses TRBV7-8 and TRBJ1-5, with D tentatively TRBD1 (5 bases). Per the germline V gene, CDR1 is SGHVS and CDR2 is FQNEAQ. The CDR3 is 17 residues long. V was clipped by 0 bases and J by 0 bases, with 12 bases between them. CDR3: CASSLAPREISNQPQHF. CDR3 nucleotides: TGTGCCAGCAGCTTAGCGCCCAGGGAGATTAGCAATCAGCCCCAGCATTTT.

V gene TRBV5-1 combines with J gene TRBJ1-3, with 7 bases lining up with TRBD1. Germline V gene data show CDR1 as SGHRS and CDR2 as YFSETQ. This CDR3 spans 16 amino acids. The V segment lost 4 bases and the J segment 0 bases; nucleotides outside the gene matches: 7. As DNA, the CDR3 is TGCGCCAGCAGCGTAGACAGGGCCACCTCTGGAAACACCATATATTTT. This sequence encodes CASSVDRATSGNTIYF. The whole variable domain, filled in from reference TRBV5-1 and TRBJ1-3, reads KAGVTQTPRYLIKTRGQQVTLSCSPISGHRSVSWYQQTPGQGLQFLFEYFSETQRNKGNFPGRFSGRQFSNSRSEMNVSTLELGDSALYLCASSVDRATSGNTIYFGEGSWLTVV.

Remarks on this clone: Other DNA variants within this sample encode the same CDR3. V and J are TRBV6-5 and TRBJ1-1; D may be TRBD1 (5 bases). The CDR3 spans 15 residues. The germline V and J ends were trimmed by 0 bases and 1 base, with 9 bases remaining between them. CDR1 MNHEY and CDR2 SVGAGI come from the germline V gene. The CDR3 sequence: CASSYSRQQNTEAFF. CDR3 nucleotides: TGTGCCAGCAGTTACTCGCGACAGCAGAACACTGAAGCTTTCTTT.

The V gene is TRBV19, the J gene TRBJ1-2; possible D gene TRBD1, 5 bases. Per the germline V gene, CDR1 is LNHDA and CDR2 is SQIVND (reference sequence). Trimming removed 6 bases from V and 7 bases from J, with 21 bases in between. The CDR3 extends over 15 amino acids. The DNA for the CDR3 is TGTGCCAGTAGGGACCGGGACGGTGATCAGAGTGGCTACACCTTC. Protein: CASRDRDGDQSGYTF.

The chain recombines TRBV2 with TRBJ2-1; tentative D call: TRBD2 (5 bases). This CDR3 contains 15 residues. Germline V lookup: CDR1 SNHLY, CDR2 FYNNEI. Between the trimmed V and J ends, which lost 6 bases and 4 bases, there was a span of 16 bases. The CDR3 nucleotides read TGTGCCAGCAGAGTTGATTCCGGGAAGTACAATGAGCAGTTCTTC. As protein: CASRVDSGKYNEQFF.

The J gene is TRBJ1-4, the V gene TRBV9; TRBD1 is a possible D gene (6 bases). The CDR3 spans 15 residues. V was cut by 4 bases and J by 0 bases, with 10 bases left in between. CDR1 is SGDLS and CDR2 is YYNGEE in the germline V gene. The CDR3 sequence is CASSSGQSTNEKLFF. For the CDR3, the DNA is TGTGCCAGCAGCTCCGGACAGTCAACTAATGAAAAACTGTTTTTT.

The chain uses TRBV30 and TRBJ2-4; 8 bases map to TRBD1. With V trimmed by 5 bases and J by 4 bases, 10 bases remained unmatched. The CDR3 extends over 15 amino acids. Germline V lookup: CDR1 GTSNPN, CDR2 SVGIG (reference sequence). The CDR3 is CAWQKNRGTKNIQYF. The CDR3 nucleotides read TGTGCCTGGCAAAAGAACAGGGGGACGAAAAACATTCAGTACTTC.

The chain carries TRBV5-5 and TRBJ1-2; D gene uncertain. With 0 bases removed from V and 2 bases from J, the gap between germline ends came to 14 bases. This CDR3 has 16 residues. Germline V lookup: CDR1 SGHKS, CDR2 YYEKEE (reference sequence). In nucleotides, the CDR3 is TGTGCCAGCAGCTTGGCAGTGGTGGTCAGGAACTATGGCTACACCTTC. It encodes CASSLAVVVRNYGYTF.

This rearrangement joins TRBV27 to TRBJ2-5; D not certain. V lost 3 bases, J lost 1 base, and 0 bases lay in between. Germline V gives CDR1 MNHEY, CDR2 SMNVEV (reference sequence). The CDR3 is made up of 11 amino acids. CDR3 nucleotide sequence: TGTGCCAGCAGTTTCCAAGAGACCCAGTACTTC. The encoded protein is CASSFQETQYF.

This chain uses TRBV14 with TRBJ1-1; the D gene is possibly TRBD1 (6 bases). In germline, CDR1 is SGHDN, CDR2 FVKESK. The V gene lost 2 bases and the J gene lost 6 bases, with 10 bases spanning the gap. The CDR3 runs 13 residues. The CDR3 bases are TGTGCCAGCAGCCAAAGGGGGATCGCTGAAGCTTTCTTT. Protein: CASSQRGIAEAFF.

The rearrangement links TRBV4-3 to TRBJ2-1; D gene unclear. V dropped 0 bases and J dropped 1 base, with 10 bases sitting between them. The CDR3 consists of 16 residues. Germline CDR1 reads LGHNA; CDR2 reads YSLEER. For the CDR3, the DNA is TGCGCCAGCAGCCAAGAACACAGCTCATCCTACAATGAGCAGTTCTTC. Translating gives CASSQEHSSSYNEQFF.

The rearrangement joins TRBV6-5 to TRBJ1-6; no clear D gene. Trimming left V 1 base short and J 10 bases short, with 14 bases between. The CDR3 runs to 15 residues. Germline CDR1 reads MNHEY; CDR2 reads SVGAGI. CDR3 coding DNA: TGTGCCAGCAGTTACTTCGGATTCGGCACCTCACCCCTCCACTTT. Translated, it gives CASSYFGFGTSPLHF.

This chain connects TRBV9 to TRBJ2-3; D is perhaps TRBD1 (5 bases). The germline gives CDR1 SGDLS, CDR2 YYNGEE. This CDR3 region has 13 residues. The germline V and J ends were trimmed by 3 bases and 0 bases, with 5 bases remaining between them. This CDR3 is CASSEGSTDTQYF. In DNA, the CDR3 is TGTGCCAGCAGCGAGGGGAGCACAGATACGCAGTATTTT.

The chain joins TRBV11-3 to TRBJ1-2, with 7 bases identical to TRBD1. With V trimmed by 5 bases and J by 7 bases, 7 bases remained unmatched. The V gene's germline CDR1 is SGHNT and CDR2 YENEEA. The CDR3 runs 13 residues. CDR3 sequence: CASSRQGDGGYTF. The CDR3 DNA is TGTGCCAGCAGCCGCCAGGGGGACGGTGGCTACACCTTC.

V gene TRBV9 combines with J gene TRBJ1-5; 9 bases match TRBD1. CDR1 is SGDLS, CDR2 YYNGEE, per germline. The CDR3 has 15 amino acids. With 0 bases clipped from V and 7 bases from J, the junction kept 5 bases outside the gene matches. The CDR3 region is CASSVAGQGGQPQHF. The CDR3 DNA follows: TGTGCCAGCAGCGTAGCGGGACAGGGCGGCCAGCCCCAGCATTTT.

This sequence joins TRBV5-1 and TRBJ1-4, with unresolved D. Trimming stripped 4 bases from V and 4 bases from J, with 11 bases between. Germline CDR1 reads SGHRS; CDR2 reads YFSETQ. The CDR3 is made up of 14 amino acids. CDR3 DNA sequence: TGCGCCAGCAGCCCAATGGGTGGTAATGAAAAACTGTTTTTT. This translates into CASSPMGGNEKLFF. The full variable domain, its missing parts supplied by reference TRBV5-1 and TRBJ1-4, is KAGVTQTPRYLIKTRGQQVTLSCSPISGHRSVSWYQQTPGQGLQFLFEYFSETQRNKGNFPGRFSGRQFSNSRSEMNVSTLELGDSALYLCASSPMGGNEKLFFGSGTQLSVL.

The CDR3 protein is CASSEVPGTGAEKLFF. In DNA, the CDR3 is TGCGCCAGCAGTGAGGTTCCCGGGACAGGGGCGGAGAAACTGTTTTTT. The rearrangement joins TRBV10-2 to TRBJ1-4; 10 positions match TRBD1. The CDR3 length is 16 residues. CDR1 WSHSY and CDR2 SAAADI come from the germline V gene. After removal of 2 bases from V and 11 bases from J, the junction contained 11 bases not matched to a gene.

The chain uses TRBV2 and TRBJ1-1; D might be TRBD1 (6 bases). Between the trimmed V and J ends, which lost 3 bases and 0 bases, there was a span of 23 bases. The length of the CDR3 is 19 residues. Per germline, CDR1 SNHLY and CDR2 FYNNEI. CDR3 protein: CASSESMWQGTSMNTEAFF. In DNA form, the CDR3 reads TGTGCCAGCAGTGAGTCGATGTGGCAGGGGACGAGTATGAACACTGAAGCTTTCTTT. Full variable domain (outside the CDR3, taken from reference TRBV2 and TRBJ1-1): EPEVTQTPSHQVTQMGQEVILRCVPISNHLYFYWYRQILGQKVEFLVSFYNNEISEKSEIFDDQFSVERPDGSNFTLKIRSTKLEDSAMYFCASSESMWQGTSMNTEAFFGQGTRLTVV.

The chain links TRBV29-1 to TRBJ2-3; 10 positions match TRBD1. The CDR3 extends over 13 amino acids. Trimming at V came to 6 bases and at J to 3 bases, leaving 3 bases not matched to a gene. CDR1 and CDR2 (germline): SQVTM, ANQGSEA. CDR3: CSVRQGATDTQYF. The CDR3 nucleotides are TGCAGCGTAAGACAGGGGGCAACAGATACGCAGTATTTT.

CDR3 region: CASSPQGLLEAFF. The CDR3 nucleotides are TGTGCCAGCTCACCACAGGGGTTGTTGGAAGCTTTCTTT. V gene TRBV18 combines with J gene TRBJ1-1, with a weak D call TRBD1 (5 bases). V lost 1 base, J lost 8 bases, and 11 bases lay in between. The CDR3 consists of 13 residues. In germline, CDR1 is KGHSH, CDR2 LQKENI.

This clone showed up just once. One junction end does not reproduce the germline sequence, and a read error may be involved. The CDR3 sequence is CASSLEWGLKTEAFF. The CDR3 DNA follows: TGCGCCAGCAGCTTGGAGTGGGGCTTGAAGACTGAAGCTTTCTTT. The chain joins TRBV5-1 to TRBJ1-1; tentative D call: TRBD1 (5 bases). Germline CDR1 SGHRS, CDR2 YFSETQ. There are 15 residues in the CDR3.

The chain has TRBV29-1 and TRBJ1-2, with TRBD1 matching over 8 bases. V lost 6 bases and J lost 6; bases outside the gene matches: 6. Germline values: CDR1 SQVTM, CDR2 ANQGSEA. This CDR3 is 12 amino acids long. CDR3 DNA sequence: TGCAGCGTCCAGGGGGCGGCGGATGGCTACACCTTC. This codes for CSVQGAADGYTF.

In DNA form, the CDR3 reads TGTGCCAGCAACAGCCGGGAGGGGCGAGGTTTGACTGAAGCTTTCTTT. It codes for CASNSREGRGLTEAFF. The chain recombines TRBV7-2 with TRBJ1-1, with D possibly being TRBD1 (5 bases). CDR1 is SGHTA and CDR2 is FQGNSA in the germline V gene. Deletions cut 7 bases from V and 5 bases from J, with 23 bases between. The CDR3 covers 16 residues.

In DNA form, the CDR3 reads TGTGCCAGCAGAAACCGGGTGAGCTCCTATAATTCACCCCTCCACTTT. It specifies CASRNRVSSYNSPLHF. This chain connects TRBV27 to TRBJ1-6; D is undetermined. This CDR3 is 16 amino acids long. Trimming left V 6 bases short and J 0 bases short, with 12 bases between. CDR1 is MNHEY, CDR2 SMNVEV, per germline (reference sequence).